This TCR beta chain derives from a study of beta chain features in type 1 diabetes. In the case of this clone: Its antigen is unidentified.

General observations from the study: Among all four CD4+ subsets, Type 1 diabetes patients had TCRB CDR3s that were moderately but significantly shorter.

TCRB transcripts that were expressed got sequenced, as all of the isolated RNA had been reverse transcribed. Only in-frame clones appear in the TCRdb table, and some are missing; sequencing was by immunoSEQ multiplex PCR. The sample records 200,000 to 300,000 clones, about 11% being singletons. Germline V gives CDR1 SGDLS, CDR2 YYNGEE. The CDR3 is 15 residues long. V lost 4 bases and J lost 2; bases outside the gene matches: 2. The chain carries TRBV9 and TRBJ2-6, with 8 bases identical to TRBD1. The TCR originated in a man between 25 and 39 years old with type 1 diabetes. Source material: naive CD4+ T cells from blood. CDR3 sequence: CASSKTGAGANVLTF. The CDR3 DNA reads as TGTGCCAGCAGCAAGACAGGGGCTGGGGCCAACGTCCTGACTTTC.